This T cell receptor beta chain was captured by sequencing in a study of blood T cell repertoires in COVID-19. For the study at large: T cells, B-cell-depleted T cells, or PBMCs provided the cDNA or gDNA that served as material.

Enrollees, about 18 to 95 years old, lived in some 24 US areas. Clones were read by immunoSEQ multiplex PCR, and TCRdb kept only the in-frame ones, dropping some. This sample has around 300,000 clones; approximately 89% occur once, and the top ten carry about 2.7%. The source of this sequence is a woman aged 18-35 years who had recovered from COVID-19. The sample consisted of PBMCs or T cells enriched from blood (not recorded which).

The CDR3 is CSVRDSKAEQFF. The CDR3 DNA is TGCAGCGTACGAGACTCGAAGGCGGAGCAGTTCTTC. J is TRBJ2-1 and V is TRBV29-1; no clear D. Per the germline V gene, CDR1 is SQVTM and CDR2 is ANQGSEA. This CDR3 is built from 12 residues. Deletions cut 6 bases from V and 10 bases from J, with 16 bases between.